This TCR beta chain was sequenced for a study of T-cell reconstitution after alpha-beta-depleted transplantation in children. Unique molecular identifiers were used to barcode this TCRbeta library. TCRdb reanalysed the PCR reads using MiXCR and keeps one entry per CDR3 protein. The sample carries over 550,000 distinct CDR3 sequences, roughly a tenth recorded once. This clonotype was counted only a few times. The V and J ends lost 0 bases and 6 bases respectively, with 15 bases between them. The CDR3 runs 15 residues. CDR1 DFQATT and CDR2 SNEGSKA come from the germline V gene (reference sequence). Here the sequenced sample was PBMCs from the stem cell graft donor, taken from the stem cell graft. The sequence came from a human donor who donated a stem cell graft to a child with acute myeloid leukemia. The chain recombines TRBV20-1 with TRBJ2-1; TRBD2 is a possible D gene (5 bases). CDR3 nucleotides: TGCAGTGCTAGAGAAGCCCAGCGGAGTATCAATGAGCAGTTCTTC. Amino acid sequence: CSAREAQRSINEQFF.